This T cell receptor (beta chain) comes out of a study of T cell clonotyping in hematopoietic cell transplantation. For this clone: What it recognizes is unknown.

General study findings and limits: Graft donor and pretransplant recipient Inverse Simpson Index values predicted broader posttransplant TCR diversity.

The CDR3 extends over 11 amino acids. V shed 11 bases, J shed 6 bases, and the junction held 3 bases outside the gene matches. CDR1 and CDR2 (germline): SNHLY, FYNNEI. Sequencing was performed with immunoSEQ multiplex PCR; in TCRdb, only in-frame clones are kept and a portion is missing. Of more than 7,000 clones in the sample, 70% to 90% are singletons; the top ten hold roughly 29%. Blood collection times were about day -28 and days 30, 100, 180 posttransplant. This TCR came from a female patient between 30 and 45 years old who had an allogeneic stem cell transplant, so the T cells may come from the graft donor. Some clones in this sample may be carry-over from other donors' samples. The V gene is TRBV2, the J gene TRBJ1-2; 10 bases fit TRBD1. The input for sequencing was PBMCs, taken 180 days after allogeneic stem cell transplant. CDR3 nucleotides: TGTGCCGGACAGGGGGGACATGGCTACACCTTC. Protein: CAGQGGHGYTF. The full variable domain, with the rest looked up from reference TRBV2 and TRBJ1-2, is EPEVTQTPSHQVTQMGQEVILRCVPISNHLYFYWYRQILGQKVEFLVSFYNNEISEKSEIFDDQFSVERPDGSNFTLKIRSTKLEDSAMYFCAGQGGHGYTFGSGTRLTVV.